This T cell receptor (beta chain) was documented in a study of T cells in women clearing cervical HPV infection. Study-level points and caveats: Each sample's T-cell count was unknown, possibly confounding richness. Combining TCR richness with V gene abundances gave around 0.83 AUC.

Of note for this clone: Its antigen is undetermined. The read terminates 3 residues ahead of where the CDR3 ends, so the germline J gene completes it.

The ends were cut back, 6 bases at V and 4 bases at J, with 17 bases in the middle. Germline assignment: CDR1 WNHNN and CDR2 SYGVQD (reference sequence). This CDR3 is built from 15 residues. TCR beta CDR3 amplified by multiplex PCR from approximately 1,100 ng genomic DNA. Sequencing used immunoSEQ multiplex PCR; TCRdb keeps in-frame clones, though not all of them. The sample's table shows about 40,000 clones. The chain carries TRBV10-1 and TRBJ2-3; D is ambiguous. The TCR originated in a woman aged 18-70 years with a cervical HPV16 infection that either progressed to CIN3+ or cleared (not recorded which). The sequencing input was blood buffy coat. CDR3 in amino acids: CASSQELGSPDTQYF. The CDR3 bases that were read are TGCGCCAGCAGCCAGGAATTGGGCAGCCCAGATACG.